One and the same sample provided the 16 T cell receptor beta chains below, sequenced in a study of OX40 agonist ivuxolimab in advanced cancers. Generated by immunoSEQ multiplex PCR, the TCRdb table keeps only in-frame clones and is missing some. The sample has about 53,000 clones; 75% to 90% are singletons. Sequenced material: CD4+ or CD8+ T cells sorted from blood, taken in a trial of the OX40 agonist ivuxolimab. These receptors all come from an adult with an advanced solid tumor such as melanoma, head and neck, liver or kidney cancer.

J is TRBJ2-1 and V is TRBV12-5; 8 nucleotides match TRBD2. The CDR3 has 14 amino acids. Trimming removed 5 bases from V and 8 bases from J; junction bases left unmatched: 8. The germline V gene encodes CDR1 LGHNT and CDR2 FRNRAP. The DNA of the CDR3 is TGTGCTAGTGGTAGTCCGGTGCGGGAGGATGAGCAGTTCTTC. As protein: CASGSPVREDEQFF.

The rearrangement uses TRBV18 and TRBJ2-6, with no clear D. Germline V CDR1 and CDR2: KGHSH, LQKENI. With 3 bases removed from V and 1 base from J, the gap between germline ends came to 7 bases. The CDR3 length is 15 residues. In DNA, the CDR3 is TGTGCCAGCTCACCCGAGATATCTGGGGCCAACGTCCTGACTTTC. Its protein product is CASSPEISGANVLTF.

The rearrangement uses TRBV30 and TRBJ2-3; 8 nucleotides agree with TRBD1. Germline-derived CDR1 and CDR2 are GTSNPN and SVGIG (reference sequence). The CDR3 is 13 amino acids. After removal of 8 bases from V and 1 base from J, the junction contained 5 bases not matched to a gene. CDR3 DNA: TGTGCCGGGGAGACAGGGGGCACAGATACGCAGTATTTT. Translated, it gives CAGETGGTDTQYF.

The table lists this clone with a few counts. This CDR3 is CASSISPRETQYF. As DNA, the CDR3 is TGTGCCAGTAGTATCAGTCCCCGGGAGACCCAGTACTTC. J is TRBJ2-5 and V is TRBV19, with D unresolved. Germline V lookup: CDR1 LNHDA, CDR2 SQIVND (reference sequence). The CDR3 loop spans 13 amino acids. The V and J ends lost 3 bases and 5 bases respectively, with 10 bases between them.

The gene calls are TRBV5-4 and TRBJ2-1; 14 bases are a match to TRBD2. The CDR3 has 15 residues. V gave up 2 bases and J gave up 8 bases; unmatched junction bases: 3. CDR1 SGHNT and CDR2 YYREEE come from the germline V gene (reference sequence). CDR3 in DNA: TGTGCCAGCAGCTTAGGACTAGCGGGAGGCGATGAGCAGTTCTTC. This sequence encodes CASSLGLAGGDEQFF.

The chain has TRBV5-1 and TRBJ2-7, with D perhaps TRBD2 (6 bases). The CDR3 contains 15 residues. Per germline, CDR1 SGHRS and CDR2 YFSETQ. The V end was cut by 4 bases, the J end by 4 bases, with 18 bases between. The CDR3 protein is CASSVEGGGVYEQYF. CDR3 DNA: TGCGCCAGCAGCGTCGAAGGCGGAGGGGTATACGAGCAGTACTTC.

The V gene is TRBV4-2, the J gene TRBJ1-3; TRBD1 matches 7 bases. From germline, CDR1 is LGHNA and CDR2 YNFKEQ. The J segment lost 2 bases and the V segment lost 1 base, leaving 5 bases of the junction unmatched. The CDR3 spans 16 residues. CDR3 amino acids: CASSQGQGLPGNTIYF. CDR3 coding DNA: TGTGCCAGCAGCCAAGGACAGGGACTCCCTGGAAACACCATATATTTT.

V is TRBV5-8 and J is TRBJ2-7; the D is unclear. Trimming left V 4 bases short and J 1 base short, with 9 bases between. The germline gives CDR1 SGHTS, CDR2 YDEGEE. The CDR3 has 13 amino acids. The CDR3 loop is CASSSRISYEQYF. DNA of the CDR3: TGTGCCAGCAGCAGCCGGATTTCCTACGAGCAGTACTTC.

The rearrangement joins TRBV30 to TRBJ2-5; maybe TRBD1 (6 bases). The CDR3 is 12 amino acids. The germline CDR1 and CDR2 sequences are GTSNPN and SVGIG (reference sequence). V was clipped by 0 bases and J by 4 bases, with 6 bases between them. CDR3 sequence (DNA): TGTGCCTGGAGTGTACAGGGAGAGACCCAGTACTTC. It specifies CAWSVQGETQYF.

This sequence joins TRBV29-1 and TRBJ1-1; tentatively, D is TRBD1 (6 bases). Germline CDR1 reads SQVTM; CDR2 reads ANQGSEA. The CDR3 length is 12 residues. V gave up 3 bases and J gave up 7 bases, with 12 bases separating them. The CDR3 region is CSVDDRRFEAFF. CDR3 nucleotides: TGCAGCGTTGATGACAGGCGCTTTGAAGCTTTCTTT.

V is TRBV6-5 and J is TRBJ1-5; D might be TRBD1 (6 bases). CDR3 length: 15 amino acids. V was trimmed by 6 bases and J by 3 bases, leaving 15 bases between them. The germline gives CDR1 MNHEY, CDR2 SVGAGI. CDR3 loop: CASRKTGFDNQPQHF. CDR3 nucleotide sequence: TGTGCCAGCAGAAAAACAGGGTTTGACAATCAGCCCCAGCATTTT.

This clone occurred once. The chain combines TRBV2 with TRBJ2-5, with D maybe TRBD1 (6 bases). V was trimmed by 6 bases and J by 2 bases, leaving 16 bases between them. CDR3 length: 15 residues. Germline assignment: CDR1 SNHLY and CDR2 FYNNEI. This CDR3 reads CASSSPRQVQETQYF. DNA for the CDR3: TGTGCCAGCAGCTCTCCCCGACAGGTACAAGAGACCCAGTACTTC.

This chain uses TRBV27 with TRBJ1-1; the D gene is possibly TRBD1 (6 bases). CDR3 length equals 15 residues. CDR1 and CDR2 (germline): MNHEY, SMNVEV (reference sequence). The germline V and J ends were trimmed by 6 bases and 5 bases, with 19 bases remaining between them. CDR3 residues: CASRDGQIGGTEAFF. CDR3 coding DNA: TGTGCCAGCAGGGACGGACAGATCGGGGGGACTGAAGCTTTCTTT.

This chain connects TRBV28 to TRBJ2-7, with 9 bases aligning to TRBD1. After removal of 2 bases from V and 4 bases from J, the junction contained 0 bases not matched to a gene. Germline assignment: CDR1 MDHEN and CDR2 SYDVKM. The CDR3 loop spans 13 amino acids. The CDR3 DNA is TGTGCCAGCAGTTTAGACAGGGGGTACGAGCAGTACTTC. It translates to CASSLDRGYEQYF. Using reference TRBV28 and TRBJ2-7 for the parts outside the CDR3, the full variable domain is DVKVTQSSRYLVKRTGEKVFLECVQDMDHENMFWYRQDPGLGLRLIYFSYDVKMKEKGDIPEGYSVSREKKERFSLILESASTNQTSMYLCASSLDRGYEQYFGPGTRLTVT.

The V gene is TRBV19, the J gene TRBJ2-1; 12 bases align to TRBD2. Germline CDR1 LNHDA, CDR2 SQIVND (reference sequence). The junction had 6 bases not matched to a gene; V was cut back by 5 bases and J by 4 bases. The CDR3 has 16 amino acids. CDR3 protein: CASSETSGGSYNEQFF. In DNA, the CDR3 is TGTGCCAGTAGTGAGACTAGCGGGGGCAGTTACAATGAGCAGTTCTTC. Supplemented by reference TRBV19 and TRBJ2-1, the full variable domain reads DGGITQSPKYLFRKEGQNVTLSCEQNLNHDAMYWYRQDPGQGLRLIYYSQIVNDFQKGDIAEGYSVSREKKESFPLTVTSAQKNPTAFYLCASSETSGGSYNEQFFGPGTRLTVL.

The chain carries TRBV28 and TRBJ2-2; D perhaps matches TRBD1 (5 bases). Germline-derived CDR1 and CDR2 are MDHEN and SYDVKM. CDR3 length equals 12 residues. With 10 bases removed from V and 1 base from J, the gap between germline ends came to 7 bases. CDR3 in DNA: TGTGCCACGACAGAGAACACCGGGGAGCTGTTTTTT. Protein: CATTENTGELFF.